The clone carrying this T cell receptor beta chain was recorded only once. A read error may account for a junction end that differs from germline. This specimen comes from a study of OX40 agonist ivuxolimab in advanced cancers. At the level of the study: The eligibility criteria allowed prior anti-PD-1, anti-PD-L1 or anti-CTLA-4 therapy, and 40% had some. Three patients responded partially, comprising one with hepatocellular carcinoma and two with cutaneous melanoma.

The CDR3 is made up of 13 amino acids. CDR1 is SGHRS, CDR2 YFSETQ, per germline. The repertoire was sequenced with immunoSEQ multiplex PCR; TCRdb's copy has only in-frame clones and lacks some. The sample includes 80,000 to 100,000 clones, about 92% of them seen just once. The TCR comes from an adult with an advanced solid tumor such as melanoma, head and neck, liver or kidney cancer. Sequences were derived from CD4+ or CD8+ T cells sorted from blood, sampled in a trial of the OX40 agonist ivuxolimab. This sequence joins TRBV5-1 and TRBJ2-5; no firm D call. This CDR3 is CASSLAGWQTQYF. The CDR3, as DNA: TGTGCCAGCAGCTTGGCTGGCTGGCAGACCCAGTACTTC.